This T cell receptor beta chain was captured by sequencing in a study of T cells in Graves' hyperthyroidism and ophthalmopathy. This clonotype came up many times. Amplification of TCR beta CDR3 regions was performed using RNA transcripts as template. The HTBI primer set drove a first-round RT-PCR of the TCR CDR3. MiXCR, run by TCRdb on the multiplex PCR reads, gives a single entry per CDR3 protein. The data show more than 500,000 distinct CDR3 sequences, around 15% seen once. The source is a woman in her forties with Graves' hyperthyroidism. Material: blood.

As DNA, the CDR3 is TGTGCCAGCAGCCTATCCGCCGGGACACACACTGAAGCTTTCTTT. Its translation is CASSLSAGTHTEAFF. V is TRBV7-2 and J is TRBJ1-1, with D perhaps matching TRBD1 (6 bases). The CDR3 runs 15 residues. Germline values: CDR1 SGHTA, CDR2 FQGNSA. The V end was cut by 5 bases, the J end by 3 bases, with 16 bases between.